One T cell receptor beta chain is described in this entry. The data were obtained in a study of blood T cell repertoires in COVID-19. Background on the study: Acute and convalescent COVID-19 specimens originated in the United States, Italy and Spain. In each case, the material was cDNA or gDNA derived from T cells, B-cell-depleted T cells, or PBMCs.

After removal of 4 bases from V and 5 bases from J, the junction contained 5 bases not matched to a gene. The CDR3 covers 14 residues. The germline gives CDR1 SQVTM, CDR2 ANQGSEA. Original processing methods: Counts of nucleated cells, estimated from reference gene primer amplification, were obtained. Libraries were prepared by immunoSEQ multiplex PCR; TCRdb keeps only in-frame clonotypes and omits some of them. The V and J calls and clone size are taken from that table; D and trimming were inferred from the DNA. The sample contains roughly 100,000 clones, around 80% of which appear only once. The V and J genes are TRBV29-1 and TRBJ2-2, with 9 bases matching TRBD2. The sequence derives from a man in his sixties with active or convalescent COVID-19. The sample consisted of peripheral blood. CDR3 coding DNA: TGCAGCGTTGTTAGCGGGAGCTATACCGGGGAGCTGTTTTTT. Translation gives CSVVSGSYTGELFF.